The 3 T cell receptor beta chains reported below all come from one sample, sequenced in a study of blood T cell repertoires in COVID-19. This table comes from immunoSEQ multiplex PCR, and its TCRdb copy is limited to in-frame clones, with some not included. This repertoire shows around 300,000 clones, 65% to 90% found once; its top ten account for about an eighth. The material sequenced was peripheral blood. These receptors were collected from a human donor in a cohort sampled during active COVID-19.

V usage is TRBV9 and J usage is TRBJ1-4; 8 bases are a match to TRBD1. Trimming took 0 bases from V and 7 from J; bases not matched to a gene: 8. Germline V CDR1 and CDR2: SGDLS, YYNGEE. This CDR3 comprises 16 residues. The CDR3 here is CASSVGGQGASEKLFF. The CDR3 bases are TGTGCCAGCAGCGTAGGAGGCCAGGGGGCCAGTGAAAAACTGTTTTTT.

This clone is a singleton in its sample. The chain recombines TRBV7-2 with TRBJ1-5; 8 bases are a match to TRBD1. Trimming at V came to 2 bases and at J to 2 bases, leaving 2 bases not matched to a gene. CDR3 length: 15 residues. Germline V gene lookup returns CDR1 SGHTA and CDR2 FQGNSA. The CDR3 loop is CASSLQGAGNQPQHF. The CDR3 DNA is TGTGCCAGCAGCTTACAGGGGGCTGGCAATCAGCCCCAGCATTTT.

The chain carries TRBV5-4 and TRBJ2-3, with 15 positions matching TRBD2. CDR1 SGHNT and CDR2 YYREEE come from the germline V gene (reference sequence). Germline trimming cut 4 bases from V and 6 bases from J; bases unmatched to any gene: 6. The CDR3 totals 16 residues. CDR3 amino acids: CASSRGLAGGEDTQYF. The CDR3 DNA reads TGTGCCAGCAGCCGCGGACTAGCGGGAGGGGAGGATACGCAGTATTTT.